This section outlines one T cell receptor beta chain sequence together with its context. The source of the sample is a study of regulatory dendritic cells for organ transplantation. Assay: immunoSEQ multiplex PCR; the TCRdb copy retains only in-frame clones and omits some. The table records about 28,000 clones, approximately 80% of them present only once. The germline gives CDR1 MNHNS, CDR2 SASEGT. CDR3 length: 13 residues. Unmatched junction bases numbered 5, after V lost 6 bases and J lost 8 bases. V is TRBV6-1 and J is TRBJ2-4; TRBD1 matches 9 bases. This TCR was sampled from a human donor in good health. What was sequenced was naive CD4+ T cells from blood. Documented subset: CD45RA+ naive T cells. The CDR3 protein is CASRRQGGDIQYF. The CDR3 DNA follows: TGTGCCAGCAGGAGACAGGGGGGGGACATTCAGTACTTC.